Shown below are 14 T cell receptor beta chains from a single sample sequenced in a study of T cells in Graves' hyperthyroidism and ophthalmopathy. RNA transcripts yielded amplified TCR beta CDR3 regions. A first-round RT-PCR of the TCR CDR3 used the HTBI primer set. TCRdb passed the multiplex PCR reads through MiXCR, listing each CDR3 protein once. The sample lists under 450,000 distinct CDR3 sequences, 15% to 19% occurring once. The sequenced material came from blood. Source of these receptors: a woman aged 18 to 35 with Graves' hyperthyroidism.

The sample holds a few counts of this clonotype. This sequence joins TRBV28 and TRBJ1-3; 12 nucleotides match TRBD1. Germline V gene data show CDR1 as MDHEN and CDR2 as SYDVKM. The CDR3 spans 15 residues. V shed 5 bases, J shed 4 bases, and the junction held 3 bases outside the gene matches. Here the CDR3 DNA reads TGTGCCAGCAGTACCGGGACAGGGGGCGGAAACACCATATATTTT. It specifies CASSTGTGGGNTIYF.

This clonotype came up many times. The CDR3 DNA follows: TGCAGTGCCCCGGGAGAGGCGGATACGCAGTATTTT. Amino acid sequence: CSAPGEADTQYF. The V gene is TRBV20-1, the J gene TRBJ2-3, with a weak D call TRBD2 (6 bases). Germline V lookup: CDR1 DFQATT, CDR2 SNEGSKA (reference sequence). The length of the CDR3 is 12 residues. Trimming took 6 bases from V and 6 from J, leaving 13 bases between them.

This clonotype was recorded only once. The chain is built from TRBV4-1 and TRBJ1-1; 7 bases fit TRBD1. Losses at the gene ends were 1 base for V and 4 bases for J; bases not matched to a gene: 12. Germline V gene data show CDR1 as MGHRA and CDR2 as YSYEKL. CDR3 length equals 17 residues. The CDR3 region has the DNA TGCGCCAGCAGCCAAGTTGTGTTTTCAGGGGGGGGCACTGAAGCTTTCTTT. The encoded protein is CASSQVVFSGGGTEAFF.

At least ten counts were recorded for this clonotype. The chain is built from TRBV27 and TRBJ1-5, with D maybe TRBD1 (6 bases). V lost 4 bases and J lost 1, with 11 bases in between. CDR1 is MNHEY, CDR2 SMNVEV, per germline (reference sequence). This CDR3 spans 15 amino acids. CDR3 amino acids: CASSSRGGSNQPQHF. The CDR3 DNA sequence: TGTGCCAGCAGTTCGCGAGGGGGGAGCAATCAGCCCCAGCATTTT.

This clonotype was detected a few times. This chain uses TRBV24-1 with TRBJ1-2, with 7 nucleotides matching TRBD1. CDR1 and CDR2 (germline): KGHDR, SFDVKD. The CDR3 loop spans 13 amino acids. The V and J ends lost 7 bases and 6 bases, in that order; junction bases with no gene match: 7. The CDR3 is CATSRDSVDGYTF. In DNA form, the CDR3 reads TGTGCCACCAGCCGGGACAGCGTCGATGGCTACACCTTC.

In its sample, this clonotype was seen a few times. This CDR3 reads CASSLGLGGANVLTF. For the CDR3, the DNA is TGTGCCAGCAGCTTAGGATTAGGTGGGGCCAACGTCCTGACTTTC. This rearrangement joins TRBV7-2 to TRBJ2-6, with D uncertain. V was shortened by 1 base and J by 3 bases, with 7 bases between the two germline ends. The CDR3 loop spans 15 amino acids. The germline V gene has CDR1 SGHTA and CDR2 FQGNSA.

The table lists this clonotype with many counts. This rearrangement joins TRBV11-1 to TRBJ1-1, with D hard to call. The length of the CDR3 is 16 residues. CDR1 SGHAT and CDR2 FQDESV come from the germline V gene (reference sequence). Trimming shortened V by 2 bases and J by 0 bases, and 13 bases separated the two germline ends. Written as DNA, the CDR3 is TGTGCCAGCAGCTTAACAGCGACGACGATGAACACTGAAGCTTTCTTT. Translated, it gives CASSLTATTMNTEAFF.

This rearrangement joins TRBV18 to TRBJ2-7; 8 bases are shared with TRBD2. The CDR3 is 15 amino acids. Germline loops: CDR1 KGHSH, CDR2 LQKENI. The trim removed 3 bases at V and 6 bases at J, leaving 10 bases unmatched. CDR3 coding DNA: TGTGCCAGCTCACCCGGGCCCGGGAGGGCCCGCGAGCAGTACTTC. This sequence encodes CASSPGPGRAREQYF.

This clonotype was counted ten times or more. The gene calls are TRBV11-2 and TRBJ2-7; 9 nucleotides align to TRBD1. Germline trimming cut 1 base from V and 4 bases from J; bases unmatched to any gene: 5. CDR1 and CDR2 (germline): SGHAT, FQNNGV. This CDR3 comprises 15 residues. CDR3: CASSLVGQGPYEQYF. As DNA, the CDR3 is TGTGCCAGCAGCTTAGTGGGACAGGGCCCTTACGAGCAGTACTTC.

This clonotype was counted ten times or more. The chain links TRBV20-1 to TRBJ1-5; the D gene is possibly TRBD1 (5 bases). CDR1 is DFQATT and CDR2 is SNEGSKA in the germline V gene (reference sequence). The CDR3 extends over 14 amino acids. The germline V and J ends were trimmed by 7 bases and 3 bases, with 16 bases remaining between them. CDR3 loop: CSVNPGSSNQPQHF. The CDR3, as DNA: TGCAGTGTCAACCCAGGGAGCTCCAATCAGCCCCAGCATTTT.

The CDR3 DNA follows: TGTGCCAGCAGCGTGGAGGGGGGCGACACTGAAGCTTTCTTT. Amino acids: CASSVEGGDTEAFF. This chain uses TRBV6-1 with TRBJ1-1, with D perhaps matching TRBD1 (6 bases). The germline CDR1 and CDR2 sequences are MNHNS and SASEGT. V was cut by 6 bases and J by 3 bases, with 14 bases left in between. CDR3 length: 14 amino acids.

To note about this clonotype: Without the conserved terminal phenylalanine or tryptophan, this CDR3 likely stems from a read error. V is TRBV3-1 and J is TRBJ2-5; D ambiguous. The CDR3 runs to 15 residues. CDR1 is LGHDT, CDR2 YNNKEL, per germline (reference sequence). DNA of the CDR3: TGTGCCAGTAGCCGGGCCTCTGCGGACCAAGAGACCCAGTACGTC. Its translation is CASSRASADQETQYV.

The CDR3 spells CASSFRAHEQYF. In DNA form, the CDR3 reads TGTGCCAGCAGCTTCAGGGCCCACGAGCAGTACTTC. This chain uses TRBV7-3 with TRBJ2-7, with D possibly TRBD1 on 5 matching bases. Trimming left V 3 bases short and J 5 bases short, with 8 bases between. The CDR3 length is 12 residues. CDR1 and CDR2 (germline): SGHTA, FQGTGA.

The V and J genes are TRBV20-1 and TRBJ1-6; D is uncertain. Germline values: CDR1 DFQATT, CDR2 SNEGSKA (reference sequence). This CDR3 comprises 17 residues. V was cut by 3 bases and J by 8 bases, with 23 bases left in between. The CDR3 is CSASPRQTPVIHSPLHF. The DNA for the CDR3 is TGCAGTGCTAGCCCCCGTCAGACCCCCGTGATACATTCACCCCTCCACTTT.